This note documents a single T cell receptor (beta chain) sequence. Germline assignment: CDR1 MNHEY and CDR2 SMNVEV (reference sequence). The CDR3 is 16 residues long. Trimming cost V 5 bases and J 3 bases, with 19 bases left between them. The record originates from a study of cytomegalovirus exposure and HLA in healthy donors. The PCR made use of 60 Vbeta and 13 Jbeta primers. Measured with immunoSEQ multiplex PCR; TCRdb has only the in-frame clones, and not every one. The sample records some 98,000 clones, about 74% being singletons. Sequenced: PBMCs. The receptor's source is a female donor in good health and CMV-seronegative. The chain is built from TRBV27 and TRBJ1-2; the D gene is possibly TRBD1 (6 bases). The CDR3: CASSLGQSPSYYGYTF. CDR3 in DNA: TGTGCCAGCAGTCTAGGACAGAGTCCCTCCTACTATGGCTACACCTTC.